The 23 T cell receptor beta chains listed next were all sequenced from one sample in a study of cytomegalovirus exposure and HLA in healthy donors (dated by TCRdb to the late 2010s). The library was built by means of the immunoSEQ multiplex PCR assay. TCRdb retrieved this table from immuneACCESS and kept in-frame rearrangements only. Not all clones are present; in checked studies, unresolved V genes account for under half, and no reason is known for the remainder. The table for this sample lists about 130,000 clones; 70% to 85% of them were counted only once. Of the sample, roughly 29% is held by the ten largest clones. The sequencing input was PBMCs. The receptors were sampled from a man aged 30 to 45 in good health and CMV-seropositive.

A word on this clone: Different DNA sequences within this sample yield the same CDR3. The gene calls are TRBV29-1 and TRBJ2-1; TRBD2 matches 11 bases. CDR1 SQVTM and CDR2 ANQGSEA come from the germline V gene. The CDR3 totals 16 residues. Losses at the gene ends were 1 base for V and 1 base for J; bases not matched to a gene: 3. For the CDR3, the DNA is TGCAGCGTTGAAGCCGGGACTAGCGGATCCTACAATGAGCAGTTCTTC. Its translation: CSVEAGTSGSYNEQFF.

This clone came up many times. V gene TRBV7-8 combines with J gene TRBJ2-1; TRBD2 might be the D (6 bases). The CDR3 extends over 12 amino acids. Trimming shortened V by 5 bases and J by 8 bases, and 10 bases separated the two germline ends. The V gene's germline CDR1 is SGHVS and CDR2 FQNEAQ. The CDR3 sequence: CASSLRDYEQFF. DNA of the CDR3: TGTGCCAGCAGCCTCCGGGACTATGAGCAGTTCTTC. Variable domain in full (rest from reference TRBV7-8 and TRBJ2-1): GAGVSQSPRYKVAKRGQDVALRCDPISGHVSLFWYQQALGQGPEFLTYFQNEAQLDKSGLPSDRFFAERPEGSVSTLKIQRTQQEDSAVYLCASSLRDYEQFFGPGTRLTVL.

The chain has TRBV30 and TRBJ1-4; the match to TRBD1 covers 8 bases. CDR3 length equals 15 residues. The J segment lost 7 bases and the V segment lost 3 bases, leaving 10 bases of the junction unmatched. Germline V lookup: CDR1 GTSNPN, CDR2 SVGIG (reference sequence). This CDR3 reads CAWSHSTGAGEKLFF. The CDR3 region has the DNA TGTGCCTGGAGCCACTCGACAGGGGCGGGTGAAAAACTGTTTTTT.

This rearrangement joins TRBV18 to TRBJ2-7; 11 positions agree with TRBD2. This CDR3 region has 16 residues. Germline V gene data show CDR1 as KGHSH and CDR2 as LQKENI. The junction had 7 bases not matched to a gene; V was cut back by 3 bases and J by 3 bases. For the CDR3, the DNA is TGTGCCAGCTCACCGTTCCTAGCGGGGGGTCACTACGAGCAGTACTTC. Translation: CASSPFLAGGHYEQYF.

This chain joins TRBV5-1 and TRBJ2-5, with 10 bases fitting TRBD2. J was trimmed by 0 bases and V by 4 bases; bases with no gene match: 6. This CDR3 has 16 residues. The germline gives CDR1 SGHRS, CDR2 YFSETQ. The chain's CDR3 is CASSVLSGGNQETQYF. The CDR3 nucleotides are TGCGCCAGCAGCGTCCTTAGCGGGGGGAACCAAGAGACCCAGTACTTC.

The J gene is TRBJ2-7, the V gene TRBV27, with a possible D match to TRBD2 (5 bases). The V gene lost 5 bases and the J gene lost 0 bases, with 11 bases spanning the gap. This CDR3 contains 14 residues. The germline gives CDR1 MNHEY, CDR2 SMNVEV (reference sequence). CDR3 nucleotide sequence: TGTGCCAGCAGTCGGGAAACGAGCTCCTACGAGCAGTACTTC. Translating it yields CASSRETSSYEQYF.

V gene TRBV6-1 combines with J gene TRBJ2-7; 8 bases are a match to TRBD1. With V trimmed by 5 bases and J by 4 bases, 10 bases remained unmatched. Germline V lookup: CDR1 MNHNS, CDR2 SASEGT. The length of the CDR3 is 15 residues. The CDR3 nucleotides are TGTGCCAGCAGTCCATCTGGACAGGGTGGGTACGAGCAGTACTTC. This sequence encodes CASSPSGQGGYEQYF.

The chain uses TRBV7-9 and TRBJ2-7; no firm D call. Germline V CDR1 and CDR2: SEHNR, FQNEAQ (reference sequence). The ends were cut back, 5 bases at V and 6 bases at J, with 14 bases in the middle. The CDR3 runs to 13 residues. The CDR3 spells CASSLPSPFEQYF. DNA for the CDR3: TGTGCCAGCAGCCTCCCGTCCCCCTTCGAGCAGTACTTC.

In nucleotides, the CDR3 is TGTGCCAGCGGCTCGGGAAAAGGCAATCAGCCCCAGCATTTT. It encodes CASGSGKGNQPQHF. The rearrangement joins TRBV7-2 to TRBJ1-5; D call uncertain. Looked up from germline, CDR1 is SGHTA and CDR2 is FQGNSA. The CDR3 has 14 residues. The V end lost 8 bases, the J end lost 2 bases, and 13 bases lay between the germline ends.

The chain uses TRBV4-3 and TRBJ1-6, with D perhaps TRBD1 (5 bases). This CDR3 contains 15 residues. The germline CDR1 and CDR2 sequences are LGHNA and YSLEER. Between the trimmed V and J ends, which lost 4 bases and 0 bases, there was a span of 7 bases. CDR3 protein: CASSPGGSYNSPLHF. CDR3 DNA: TGCGCCAGCAGCCCCGGGGGCTCCTATAATTCACCCCTCCACTTT.

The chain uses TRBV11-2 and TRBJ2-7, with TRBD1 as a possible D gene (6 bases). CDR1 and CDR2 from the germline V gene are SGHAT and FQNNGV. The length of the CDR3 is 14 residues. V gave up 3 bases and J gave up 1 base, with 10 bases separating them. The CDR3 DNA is TGTGCCAGCAGCTTCTTCCAGGGGTCCTACGAGCAGTACTTC. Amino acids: CASSFFQGSYEQYF.

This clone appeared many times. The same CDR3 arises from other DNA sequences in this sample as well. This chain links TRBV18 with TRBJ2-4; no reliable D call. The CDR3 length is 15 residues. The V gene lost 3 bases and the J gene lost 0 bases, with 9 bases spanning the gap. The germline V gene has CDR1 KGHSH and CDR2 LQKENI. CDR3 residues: CASSPSGLAKNIQYF. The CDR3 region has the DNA TGTGCCAGCTCACCTTCAGGATTAGCCAAAAACATTCAGTACTTC.

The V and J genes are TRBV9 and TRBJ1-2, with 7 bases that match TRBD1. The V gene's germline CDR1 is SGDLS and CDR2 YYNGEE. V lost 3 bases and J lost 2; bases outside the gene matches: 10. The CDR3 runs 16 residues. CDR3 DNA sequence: TGTGCCAGCAGCGCCCCGGAAAGGGGGCCCAACTATGGCTACACCTTC. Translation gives CASSAPERGPNYGYTF.

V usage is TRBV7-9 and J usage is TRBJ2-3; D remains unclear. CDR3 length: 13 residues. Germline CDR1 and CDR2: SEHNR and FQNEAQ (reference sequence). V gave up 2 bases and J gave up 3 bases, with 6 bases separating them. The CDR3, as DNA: TGTGCCAGCAGCTTACTGAGTACAGATACGCAGTATTTT. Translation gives CASSLLSTDTQYF.

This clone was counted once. CDR3: CASSPRPDRSEAFF. For the CDR3, the DNA is TGTGCCAGTAGTCCCCGACCTGACAGGTCTGAAGCTTTCTTT. This chain connects TRBV19 to TRBJ1-1; tentatively, D is TRBD1 (6 bases). V was clipped by 5 bases and J by 6 bases, with 16 bases between them. The CDR3 consists of 14 residues. Germline V gives CDR1 LNHDA, CDR2 SQIVND (reference sequence).

This CDR3 is CASSDNPGGTEAFF. The DNA of the CDR3 is TGCGCCAGCAGTGATAACCCAGGGGGCACTGAAGCTTTCTTT. The V and J genes are TRBV10-1 and TRBJ1-1; 7 bases align to TRBD1. The CDR3 covers 14 residues. Germline V gene lookup returns CDR1 WNHNN and CDR2 SYGVQD (reference sequence). V shed 3 bases and J 4 bases; nucleotides not matched to a gene: 5.

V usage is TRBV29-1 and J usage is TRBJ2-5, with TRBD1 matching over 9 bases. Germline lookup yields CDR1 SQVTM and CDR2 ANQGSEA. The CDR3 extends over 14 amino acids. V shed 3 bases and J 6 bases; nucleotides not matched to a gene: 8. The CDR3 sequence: CSVDGSGQGKTQYF. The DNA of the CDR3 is TGCAGCGTTGACGGATCGGGACAGGGAAAGACCCAGTACTTC.

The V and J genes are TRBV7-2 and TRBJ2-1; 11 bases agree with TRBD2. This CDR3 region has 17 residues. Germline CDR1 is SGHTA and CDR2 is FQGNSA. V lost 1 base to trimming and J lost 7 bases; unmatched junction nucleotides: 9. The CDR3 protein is CASSLGVAGGPGNEQFF. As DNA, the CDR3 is TGTGCCAGCAGCTTAGGAGTAGCGGGGGGGCCGGGGAATGAGCAGTTCTTC.

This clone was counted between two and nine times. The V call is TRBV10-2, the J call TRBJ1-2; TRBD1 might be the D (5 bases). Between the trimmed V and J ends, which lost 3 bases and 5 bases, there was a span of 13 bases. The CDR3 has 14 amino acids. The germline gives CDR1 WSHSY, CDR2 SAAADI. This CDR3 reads CASSDPDSGYGYTF. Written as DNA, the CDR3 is TGCGCCAGCAGTGATCCCGACAGTGGGTATGGCTACACCTTC.

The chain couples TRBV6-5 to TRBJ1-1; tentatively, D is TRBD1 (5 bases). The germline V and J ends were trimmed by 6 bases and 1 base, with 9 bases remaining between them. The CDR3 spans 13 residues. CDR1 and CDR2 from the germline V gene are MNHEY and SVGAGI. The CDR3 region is CASRTDKNTEAFF. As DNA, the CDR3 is TGTGCCAGCAGGACAGACAAGAACACTGAAGCTTTCTTT.

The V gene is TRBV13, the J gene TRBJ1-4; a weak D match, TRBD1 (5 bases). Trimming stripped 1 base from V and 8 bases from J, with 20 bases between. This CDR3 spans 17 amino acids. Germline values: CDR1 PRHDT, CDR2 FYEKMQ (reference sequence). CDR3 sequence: CASSLASGRFLGEKLFF. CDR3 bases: TGTGCCAGCAGCTTAGCCTCAGGGCGGTTCCTCGGGGAAAAACTGTTTTTT. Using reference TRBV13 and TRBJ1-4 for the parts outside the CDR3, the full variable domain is AAGVIQSPRHLIKEKRETATLKCYPIPRHDTVYWYQQGPGQDPQFLISFYEKMQSDKGSIPDRFSAQQFSDYHSELNMSSLELGDSALYFCASSLASGRFLGEKLFFGSGTQLSVL.

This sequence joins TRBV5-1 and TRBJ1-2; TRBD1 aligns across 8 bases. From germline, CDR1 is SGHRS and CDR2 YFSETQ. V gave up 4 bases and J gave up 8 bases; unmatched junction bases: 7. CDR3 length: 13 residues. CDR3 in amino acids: CASSPGQGWGYTF. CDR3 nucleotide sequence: TGCGCCAGCAGCCCAGGACAGGGTTGGGGCTACACCTTC.

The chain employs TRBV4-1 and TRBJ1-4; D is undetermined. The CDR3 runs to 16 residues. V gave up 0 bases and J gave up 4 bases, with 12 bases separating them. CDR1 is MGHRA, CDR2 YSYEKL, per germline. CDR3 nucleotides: TGCGCCAGCAGCCAAGACGGTAGTTTTAATAATGAAAAACTGTTTTTT. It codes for CASSQDGSFNNEKLFF.